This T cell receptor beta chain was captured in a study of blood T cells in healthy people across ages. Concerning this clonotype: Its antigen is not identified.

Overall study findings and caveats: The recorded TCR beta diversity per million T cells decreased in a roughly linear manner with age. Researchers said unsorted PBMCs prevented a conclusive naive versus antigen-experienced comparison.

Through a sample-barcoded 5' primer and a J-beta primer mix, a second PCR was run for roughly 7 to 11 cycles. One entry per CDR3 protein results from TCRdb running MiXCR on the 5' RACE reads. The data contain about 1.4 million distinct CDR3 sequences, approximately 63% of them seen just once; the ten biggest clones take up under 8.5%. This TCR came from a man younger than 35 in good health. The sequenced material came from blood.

For the CDR3, the DNA is TGTGCCAGCAGCTTGACCAAGGGCCTAGTCTCCTACGAGCAGTACTTC. It codes for CASSLTKGLVSYEQYF. This chain uses TRBV5-6 with TRBJ2-7, with unresolved D. The CDR3 is 16 residues long. V was trimmed by 1 base and J by 0 bases, leaving 14 bases between them. Germline CDR1 is SGHDT and CDR2 is YYEEEE.